This T cell receptor (beta chain) was profiled in a study of shared clonotypes between healthy human individuals. About this clone itself: The identical CDR3 is also encoded by other nucleotide sequences in the sample.

CDR3 length: 15 residues. V dropped 5 bases and J dropped 1; count of bases not matched to a gene: 1. Germline CDR1 SNHLY, CDR2 FYNNEI. Positively selected for CCR7, the CD45RO-negative cells used as naive CD8 cells excluded terminally differentiated effector memory CD45RA+ cells. Method: immunoSEQ multiplex PCR; TCRdb's copy keeps in-frame clones and lacks some. The table records about 2.1 million clones, just under 95% of them present only once. The genes are TRBV2 and TRBJ2-1; TRBD2 matches 11 bases. The sequence derives from a man aged 18 to 29 in good health. Some clones in this sample may be carry-over from other donors' samples. Material: naive CD8+ T cells from PBMCs. Written as DNA, the CDR3 is TGTGCCAGCAGTAGACTAGCGGGGTCCTACAATGAGCAGTTCTTC. Amino acid sequence: CASSRLAGSYNEQFF. The variable domain in full, with the rest retrieved from reference TRBV2 and TRBJ2-1, is EPEVTQTPSHQVTQMGQEVILRCVPISNHLYFYWYRQILGQKVEFLVSFYNNEISEKSEIFDDQFSVERPDGSNFTLKIRSTKLEDSAMYFCASSRLAGSYNEQFFGPGTRLTVL.